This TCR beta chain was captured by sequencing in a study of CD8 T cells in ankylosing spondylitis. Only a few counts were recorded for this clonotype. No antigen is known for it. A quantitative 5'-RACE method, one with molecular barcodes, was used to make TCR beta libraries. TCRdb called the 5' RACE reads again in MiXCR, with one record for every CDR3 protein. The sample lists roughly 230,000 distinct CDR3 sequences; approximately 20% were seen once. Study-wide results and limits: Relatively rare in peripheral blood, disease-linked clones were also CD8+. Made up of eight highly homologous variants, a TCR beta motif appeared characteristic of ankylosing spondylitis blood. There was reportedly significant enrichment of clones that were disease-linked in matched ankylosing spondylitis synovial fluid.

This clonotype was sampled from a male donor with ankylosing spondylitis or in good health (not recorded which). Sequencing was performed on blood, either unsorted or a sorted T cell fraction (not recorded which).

CDR3 nucleotides: TGTGCCAGCAGTTTATTCCCCGTAGGAGGGGACTACGAGCAGTACTTC. Its translation is CASSLFPVGGDYEQYF. The V call is TRBV27, the J call TRBJ2-7, with D possibly being TRBD2 (6 bases). V was shortened by 1 base and J by 3 bases, with 16 bases between the two germline ends. There are 16 residues in the CDR3. Per germline, CDR1 MNHEY and CDR2 SMNVEV (reference sequence).